What follows describes a single T cell receptor (beta chain). Antigen: not known. Every bit of the isolated RNA underwent reverse transcription, so sequencing read expressed TCRB transcripts. Sequencing used immunoSEQ multiplex PCR; TCRdb keeps in-frame clones, though not all of them. The sample lists 400,000 to 500,000 clones; 14% were seen once. This record belongs to a study of beta chain features in type 1 diabetes. Whole-study results and caveats: Insertion counts at VDJ junctions were lower in type 1 diabetes patients, who also showed more deletions there.

Populations obtained by sorting all exceeded 98% purity. This CDR3 region has 15 residues. Trimming left V 0 bases short and J 4 bases short, with 11 bases between. Germline assignment: CDR1 SGHAT and CDR2 FQNNGV. This sequence joins TRBV11-2 and TRBJ2-3, with D maybe TRBD2 (5 bases). The receptor's source is a man aged 30 to 45 in good health. Sequencing was done on a sample of naive CD4+ T cells from blood. The CDR3 sequence: CASSLDPYSADTQYF. The CDR3 DNA reads as TGTGCCAGCAGCTTAGATCCCTATAGCGCAGATACGCAGTATTTT.